This T cell receptor (beta chain) was identified in a study of T cell repertoires in cytomegalovirus infection. About this clonotype: Its antigen is unidentified.

The ends were cut back, 6 bases at V and 5 bases at J, with 8 bases in the middle. In germline, CDR1 is MNHNS, CDR2 SASEGT. The CDR3 extends over 12 amino acids. One entry per CDR3 protein results from TCRdb running MiXCR on the reads. The profile shows 640,000 or so distinct CDR3 sequences, roughly 33% of them singletons. The sequence derives from a human donor in good health (CMV status not recorded). Some clones in this sample may be carry-over from other donors' samples. The J gene is TRBJ2-1, the V gene TRBV6-1; no reliable D call. Sample: cultured PBMCs, taken from culture after CMV antigen stimulation. The CDR3 loop reads CASRPVNNEQFF. For the CDR3, the DNA is TGTGCCAGCAGACCGGTTAACAATGAGCAGTTCTTC.